The 30 T cell receptor beta chains below all came from one sample that was sequenced in a study of blood T cell repertoires in COVID-19. Data came from immunoSEQ multiplex PCR; TCRdb stores just in-frame clones and leaves some out. The sample lists under 90,000 clones, 88% seen once, with 2.5% to 3% in the top ten. The sequenced sample was peripheral blood. The receptors here all came from a man between 65 and 85 years old with active or convalescent COVID-19.

This chain links TRBV19 with TRBJ1-1, with D possibly matching TRBD1 (5 bases). The CDR3 contains 13 residues. Trimming took 9 bases from V and 1 from J, leaving 12 bases between them. The germline V gene encodes CDR1 LNHDA and CDR2 SQIVND (reference sequence). The CDR3 sequence: CASRTQANTEAFF. The CDR3 DNA reads TGTGCCAGCAGGACACAGGCGAACACTGAAGCTTTCTTT.

This chain connects TRBV15 to TRBJ1-2; a weak D match, TRBD1 (5 bases). The CDR3 consists of 15 residues. The germline gives CDR1 LNHNV, CDR2 YYDKDF (reference sequence). V was clipped by 0 bases and J by 6 bases, with 14 bases between them. CDR3 in DNA: TGTGCCACCAGCAGAGATTGGCAGGGTTCCCATGGCTACACCTTC. Amino acid sequence: CATSRDWQGSHGYTF.

The V gene is TRBV6-5, the J gene TRBJ1-4; D not certain. CDR1 MNHEY and CDR2 SVGAGI come from the germline V gene. CDR3 length equals 15 residues. The ends were cut back, 0 bases at V and 5 bases at J, with 10 bases in the middle. In DNA form, the CDR3 reads TGTGCCAGCAGTTACTCTGTGGCATTGAATGAAAAACTGTTTTTT. This encodes CASSYSVALNEKLFF.

This chain links TRBV20-1 with TRBJ2-3, with a tentative D call TRBD2 (5 bases). CDR1 DFQATT and CDR2 SNEGSKA come from the germline V gene (reference sequence). The CDR3 contains 14 residues. V was trimmed by 3 bases and J by 1 base, leaving 11 bases between them. The CDR3 here is CSASVSGGTDTQYF. The CDR3 bases are TGCAGTGCTAGTGTCTCCGGGGGCACAGATACGCAGTATTTT.

The J gene is TRBJ2-1, the V gene TRBV11-2; D remains ambiguous. The V end lost 1 base, the J end lost 13 bases, and 8 bases lay between the germline ends. Germline loops: CDR1 SGHAT, CDR2 FQNNGV. The CDR3 length is 11 residues. CDR3 coding DNA: TGTGCCAGCAGCTTAGGTCAGATACAGTTCTTC. Amino acid sequence: CASSLGQIQFF.

J is TRBJ2-1 and V is TRBV3-1 (or the pseudogene TRBV3-2), with 12 positions matching TRBD2. J lost 0 bases, V lost 4 bases, and 10 bases had no gene match. Germline CDR1 and CDR2: LGHDT and YNNKEL (reference sequence). The CDR3 runs to 19 residues. The CDR3 protein is CASSLGLAGQTSSYNEQFF. The CDR3 region has the DNA TGTGCCAGCAGCCTGGGACTAGCGGGCCAAACCTCCTCCTACAATGAGCAGTTCTTC.

In regard to this clone: This CDR3 is also generated by other DNA sequences in the sample. The chain carries TRBV28 and TRBJ1-6; 7 bases are a match to TRBD1. The trim removed 1 base at V and 10 bases at J, leaving 10 bases unmatched. The germline gives CDR1 MDHEN, CDR2 SYDVKM. The CDR3 contains 16 residues. This chain's CDR3 is CASSLYRGTEGSPLHF. For the CDR3, the DNA is TGTGCCAGCAGTTTATACCGGGGGACAGAGGGGTCACCCCTCCACTTT. Full variable domain (outside the CDR3, taken from reference TRBV28 and TRBJ1-6): DVKVTQSSRYLVKRTGEKVFLECVQDMDHENMFWYRQDPGLGLRLIYFSYDVKMKEKGDIPEGYSVSREKKERFSLILESASTNQTSMYLCASSLYRGTEGSPLHFGNGTRLTVT.

The CDR3 spells CSVEEGGQGATSYTF. The CDR3 DNA is TGCAGCGTTGAAGAGGGCGGGCAGGGGGCGACGAGCTACACCTTC. J is TRBJ1-2 and V is TRBV29-1, with TRBD1 matching 8 bases. The germline V gene encodes CDR1 SQVTM and CDR2 ANQGSEA. The length of the CDR3 is 15 residues. V lost 0 bases to trimming and J lost 9 bases; unmatched junction nucleotides: 12.

V gene TRBV5-1 combines with J gene TRBJ2-5; D is perhaps TRBD2 (6 bases). The CDR3 runs 15 residues. Germline-derived CDR1 and CDR2 are SGHRS and YFSETQ. Trimming cost V 7 bases and J 1 base, with 17 bases left between them. The CDR3 protein is CASGVTTSSQETQYF. Here the CDR3 DNA reads TGCGCCAGCGGGGTGACAACTAGCAGCCAAGAGACCCAGTACTTC.

This clone appeared once. The rearrangement joins TRBV7-8 to TRBJ1-5, with a tentative D call TRBD1 (6 bases). Germline CDR1 reads SGHVS; CDR2 reads FQNEAQ. The CDR3 runs to 15 residues. V was cut by 1 base and J by 7 bases, with 14 bases left in between. Here the CDR3 DNA reads TGTGCCAGCAGCTTAGGGCAGGGGCTCAGGCAGCCCCAGCATTTT. This gives the protein CASSLGQGLRQPQHF.

The chain combines TRBV7-2 with TRBJ2-2; D might be TRBD1 (6 bases). The CDR3 is made up of 15 amino acids. Germline V gene data show CDR1 as SGHTA and CDR2 as FQGNSA. V was shortened by 5 bases and J by 6 bases, with 16 bases between the two germline ends. The CDR3 bases are TGTGCCAGCAGCGCAGACGCAGGGGATCCCGGGGAGCTGTTTTTT. Translating gives CASSADAGDPGELFF.

This chain uses TRBV5-6 with TRBJ1-1, with TRBD1 matching 11 bases. V was pared by 4 bases and J by 0 bases, with 5 bases of the junction left unmatched. CDR1 and CDR2 (germline): SGHDT, YYEEEE. The CDR3 consists of 16 residues. This CDR3 is CASSGDRGSMNTEAFF. The DNA for the CDR3 is TGTGCCAGCAGCGGGGACAGGGGGTCCATGAACACTGAAGCTTTCTTT.

J is TRBJ2-5 and V is TRBV11-2, with a weak D call TRBD1 (6 bases). Germline V gene lookup returns CDR1 SGHAT and CDR2 FQNNGV. This CDR3 region has 15 residues. V lost 1 base, J lost 6 bases, and 15 bases lay in between. The CDR3 sequence: CASSLGQGSVKTQYF. CDR3 in DNA: TGTGCCAGCAGCTTAGGGCAGGGGTCGGTAAAGACCCAGTACTTC.

This clone showed up just a few times. The chain carries TRBV6-5 and TRBJ2-7; D perhaps matches TRBD1 (6 bases). The CDR3 covers 15 residues. Germline CDR1 is MNHEY and CDR2 is SVGAGI. The V and J ends lost 8 bases and 3 bases respectively, with 20 bases between them. CDR3 residues: CASRRDIGGNYEQYF. Written as DNA, the CDR3 is TGTGCCAGCCGCCGGGATATAGGGGGTAACTACGAGCAGTACTTC.

The chain recombines TRBV3-1 (or the pseudogene TRBV3-2) with TRBJ1-2, with TRBD1 matching over 9 bases. Germline trimming cut 4 bases from V and 7 bases from J; bases unmatched to any gene: 10. Germline-derived CDR1 and CDR2 are LGHDT and YNNKEL (reference sequence). The CDR3 runs 15 residues. As DNA, the CDR3 is TGTGCCAGCAGCCCATACGGACAGGGGCGAGCTGGCTACACCTTC. This translates into CASSPYGQGRAGYTF.

V is TRBV11-1 and J is TRBJ2-5; TRBD2 aligns across 9 bases. CDR1 and CDR2 (germline): SGHAT, FQDESV (reference sequence). The J segment lost 5 bases and the V segment lost 7 bases, leaving 14 bases of the junction unmatched. CDR3 length equals 16 residues. In DNA, the CDR3 is TGTGCCAGCACCCCAAGTATGGCGGGGGGGCGGGAGACCCAGTACTTC. Translated, it gives CASTPSMAGGRETQYF.

The chain recombines TRBV5-1 with TRBJ2-1, with 8 bases identical to TRBD1. Trimming took 4 bases from V and 3 from J; bases not matched to a gene: 6. Germline assignment: CDR1 SGHRS and CDR2 YFSETQ. This CDR3 comprises 15 residues. CDR3 bases: TGCGCCAGCAGCCTGGGACAGGTTAGCTACAATGAGCAGTTCTTC. It translates to CASSLGQVSYNEQFF.

The CDR3 nucleotides are TGTGCCAGCAGCCCCAGGACAGGGCGGATCACCGGGGAGCTGTTTTTT. Its translation is CASSPRTGRITGELFF. V and J are TRBV9 and TRBJ2-2, with TRBD1 matching over 8 bases. Germline trimming cut 4 bases from V and 4 bases from J; bases unmatched to any gene: 9. This CDR3 spans 16 amino acids. Per the germline V gene, CDR1 is SGDLS and CDR2 is YYNGEE.

The V gene is TRBV5-1, the J gene TRBJ2-4; 10 positions agree with TRBD2. Germline V CDR1 and CDR2: SGHRS, YFSETQ. This CDR3 comprises 16 residues. V lost 0 bases to trimming and J lost 7 bases; unmatched junction nucleotides: 7. The CDR3: CASSLGGLAVGNIQYF. The CDR3 DNA reads TGCGCCAGCAGCTTGGGTGGACTAGCGGTTGGGAACATTCAGTACTTC.

This clone was recorded a few times. V is TRBV28 and J is TRBJ1-1; 7 bases fit TRBD1. CDR3 length: 14 amino acids. With 4 bases clipped from V and 3 bases from J, the junction kept 5 bases outside the gene matches. Germline V CDR1 and CDR2: MDHEN, SYDVKM. The CDR3 protein is CASSSTGLDTEAFF. As DNA, the CDR3 is TGTGCCAGCAGTTCGACAGGGCTTGACACTGAAGCTTTCTTT.

The rearrangement joins TRBV6-6 to TRBJ2-1; 11 nucleotides align to TRBD1. The V segment lost 6 bases and the J segment 6 bases; nucleotides outside the gene matches: 10. CDR1 MNHNY and CDR2 SVGAGI come from the germline V gene (reference sequence). This CDR3 comprises 16 residues. CDR3 DNA: TGTGCCAGCAGCCAAACCGGGACAGGGGGAACCAATGAGCAGTTCTTC. It encodes CASSQTGTGGTNEQFF.

The rearrangement links TRBV25-1 to TRBJ1-5; D may be TRBD1 (6 bases). The ends were cut back, 2 bases at V and 2 bases at J, with 16 bases in the middle. Per germline, CDR1 MGHDK and CDR2 SYGVNS. This CDR3 spans 17 amino acids. The CDR3 nucleotides read TGTGCCAGCAGTGAAAATAGTTGGGGGCTCGGCAATCAGCCCCAGCATTTT. This translates into CASSENSWGLGNQPQHF.

This clone was seen only once. The rearrangement uses TRBV19 and TRBJ2-3; 12 positions match TRBD2. V shed 5 bases and J 1 base; nucleotides not matched to a gene: 4. The CDR3 spans 16 residues. Germline CDR1 is LNHDA and CDR2 is SQIVND (reference sequence). Here the CDR3 DNA reads TGTGCCAGTAGTGATAGACTAGCGGGGGGCACAGATACGCAGTATTTT. It codes for CASSDRLAGGTDTQYF.

The V gene is TRBV5-1, the J gene TRBJ2-3, with a possible D match to TRBD2 (6 bases). Trimming pared 3 bases from V and 3 bases from J, leaving 11 bases between. The CDR3 is 14 amino acids. Looked up from germline, CDR1 is SGHRS and CDR2 is YFSETQ. CDR3 region: CASSSGGRTDTQYF. The CDR3 bases are TGCGCCAGCAGCTCAGGTGGGAGGACAGATACGCAGTATTTT.

The chain joins TRBV27 to TRBJ2-1; 8 nucleotides match TRBD1. CDR1 and CDR2 (germline): MNHEY, SMNVEV (reference sequence). The junction had 9 bases not matched to a gene; V was cut back by 0 bases and J by 8 bases. There are 16 residues in the CDR3. The CDR3 DNA is TGTGCCAGCAGTTTATCCCGGGACAGGCCCATGGATGAGCAGTTCTTC. Translation: CASSLSRDRPMDEQFF.

V is TRBV11-2 and J is TRBJ2-1; the D is unclear. The CDR3 totals 13 residues. V lost 0 bases and J 7 bases, leaving 7 bases between the germline ends. Germline V CDR1 and CDR2: SGHAT, FQNNGV. The CDR3 loop reads CASSLESINEQFF. DNA for the CDR3: TGTGCCAGCAGCTTAGAGTCCATTAATGAGCAGTTCTTC.

The genes are TRBV2 and TRBJ1-1; D may be TRBD1 (6 bases). The CDR3 runs to 15 residues. Germline V gene sequence: CDR1 SNHLY, CDR2 FYNNEI. V was clipped by 3 bases and J by 6 bases, with 17 bases between them. This CDR3 is CASSEFGTTNAEAFF. For the CDR3, the DNA is TGTGCCAGCAGTGAGTTTGGGACAACTAACGCTGAAGCTTTCTTT.

This rearrangement joins TRBV18 to TRBJ2-3; D call uncertain. V was shortened by 3 bases and J by 4 bases, with 11 bases between the two germline ends. CDR3 length equals 14 residues. Germline CDR1 reads KGHSH; CDR2 reads LQKENI. The CDR3 spells CASSPPTGSDTQYF. Here the CDR3 DNA reads TGTGCCAGCTCACCCCCTACTGGTTCAGATACGCAGTATTTT.

This CDR3 reads CASSQGGTQETQYF. CDR3 DNA sequence: TGTGCCAGCAGTCAAGGAGGGACTCAAGAGACCCAGTACTTC. The V gene is TRBV28, the J gene TRBJ2-5; possibly TRBD2 for D (6 bases). The V end was cut by 5 bases, the J end by 2 bases, with 12 bases between. Germline V gene lookup returns CDR1 MDHEN and CDR2 SYDVKM. The CDR3 runs 14 residues.

The sample holds one count of this clone. J is TRBJ2-5 and V is TRBV2, with D perhaps TRBD1 (6 bases). CDR3 length: 15 amino acids. With 1 base removed from V and 4 bases from J, the gap between germline ends came to 13 bases. The germline V gene has CDR1 SNHLY and CDR2 FYNNEI. CDR3 residues: CASSEGQGIGETQYF. Here the CDR3 DNA reads TGTGCCAGCAGTGAAGGGCAGGGGATAGGAGAGACCCAGTACTTC.